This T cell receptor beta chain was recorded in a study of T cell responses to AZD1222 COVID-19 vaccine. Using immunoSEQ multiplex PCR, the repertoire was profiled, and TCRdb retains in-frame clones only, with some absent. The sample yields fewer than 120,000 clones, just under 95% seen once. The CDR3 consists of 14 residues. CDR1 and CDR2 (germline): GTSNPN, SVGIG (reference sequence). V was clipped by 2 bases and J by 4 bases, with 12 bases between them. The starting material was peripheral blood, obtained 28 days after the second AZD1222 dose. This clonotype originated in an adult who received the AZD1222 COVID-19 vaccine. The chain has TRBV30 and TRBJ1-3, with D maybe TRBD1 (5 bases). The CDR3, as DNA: TGTGCCTGGAGTCTCCGGGGGGACGGAAACACCATATATTTT. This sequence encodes CAWSLRGDGNTIYF.